The T cell receptor beta chain described here comes from a study of T cell responses to AZD1222 COVID-19 vaccine. Here immunoSEQ multiplex PCR was the method, and the copy in TCRdb shows in-frame clones only, minus some. The sample has 100,000 to 150,000 clones, about 89% seen once; the top ten hold 25% to 30%. The specimen was peripheral blood, collected on day 0 of AZD1222 vaccination. This TCR was sampled from an adult in good health.

The CDR3 spells CASSLSGTGAGANVLTF. The CDR3 DNA reads as TGTGCCAGCAGTTTATCAGGGACAGGGGCTGGGGCCAACGTCCTGACTTTC. The chain employs TRBV27 and TRBJ2-6; 10 bases agree with TRBD1. V trimming: 0 bases; J trimming: 2 bases; junction bases outside the gene matches: 1. The germline V gene encodes CDR1 MNHEY and CDR2 SMNVEV (reference sequence). The CDR3 length is 17 residues.